These 6 T cell receptor beta chains share one sample of origin, sequenced in a study of glioma-infiltrating T cells after dendritic cell vaccination. Time point of the sample: after dendritic cell vaccination, including at tumor progression/relapse. Some clones are missing from TCRdb's copy, which holds only in-frame ones; the method was immunoSEQ multiplex PCR. The sample shows fewer than 95,000 clones, 75% to 90% of them seen only once. The specimen comprised blood, sampled after dendritic cell vaccination. Receptor source: a human donor with glioblastoma.

This sequence joins TRBV6-1 and TRBJ2-3, with D possibly TRBD1 on 6 matching bases. The CDR3 loop spans 13 amino acids. Germline V gene data show CDR1 as MNHNS and CDR2 as SASEGT. V was clipped by 6 bases and J by 3 bases, with 10 bases between them. CDR3 amino acids: CASRKQGTDTQYF. The CDR3 coding sequence is TGTGCCAGCAGGAAACAGGGTACAGATACGCAGTATTTT.

This chain links TRBV6-5 with TRBJ2-7, with a weak D call TRBD1 (6 bases). This CDR3 contains 13 residues. V lost 5 bases and J lost 4, with 12 bases in between. Germline CDR1 is MNHEY and CDR2 is SVGAGI. CDR3 coding DNA: TGTGCCAGCAGTAACCCGGGACATTACGAGCAGTACTTC. Protein sequence: CASSNPGHYEQYF.

On this clone: The conserved final phenylalanine or tryptophan is absent from the CDR3, which likely points to a read error. The chain is built from TRBV7-3 and TRBJ2-7; 14 nucleotides align to TRBD2. The CDR3 has 14 residues. V shed 6 bases and J 7 bases; nucleotides not matched to a gene: 5. Germline V gene data show CDR1 as SGHTA and CDR2 as FQGTGA. The CDR3 sequence is CASSTGTSGSEQYL. CDR3 nucleotide sequence: TGTGCCAGCAGTACCGGGACTAGCGGGAGTGAGCAGTACCTC.

As concerns this clone: A far more abundant clone sits one base away, making this likely a read error. The chain couples TRBV4-3 to TRBJ2-7; possible D gene TRBD1, 8 bases. CDR3 length equals 13 residues. Germline lookup yields CDR1 LGHNA and CDR2 YSLEER. The CDR3 protein is CASSQRTGRELYF. The DNA for the CDR3 is TGCGCCAGCAGCCAAAGGACAGGGAGGGAGCTGTACTTC.

The chain is built from TRBV4-1 and TRBJ2-3, with TRBD1 as a possible D gene (6 bases). CDR1 is MGHRA, CDR2 YSYEKL, per germline. V was pared by 4 bases and J by 2 bases, with 10 bases between. The CDR3 consists of 14 residues. Written as DNA, the CDR3 is TGCGCCAGCAGCCTACAGGGTTACACAGATACGCAGTATTTT. Translating gives CASSLQGYTDTQYF.

The CDR3 is CASSSGRDFTGELFF. Here the CDR3 DNA reads TGTGCCAGCAGTTCGGGCAGGGACTTCACCGGGGAGCTGTTTTTT. The chain uses TRBV27 and TRBJ2-2, with D maybe TRBD2 (6 bases). Trimming removed 4 bases at V and 4 bases at J, with 13 bases between. CDR1 is MNHEY and CDR2 is SMNVEV in the germline V gene (reference sequence). CDR3 length equals 15 residues.